These 19 T cell receptor beta chains came from one sample sequenced in a study of T cell clones after liver transplantation. Clones were sequenced by immunoSEQ multiplex PCR, and TCRdb holds only the in-frame ones, with some missing. The data show around 77,000 clones, 80% seen once. The specimen comprised CD4+ T cells from blood, sampled 12 months after liver transplant. Receptors originate from a human patient who received a liver transplant. Some T cells may be the graft donor's.

The chain uses TRBV5-1 and TRBJ2-1; 7 bases are a match to TRBD1. Germline-derived CDR1 and CDR2 are SGHRS and YFSETQ. The CDR3 runs to 14 residues. V lost 4 bases, J lost 5 bases, and 6 bases stayed unmatched. The CDR3 reads CASSQTGANNEQFF. As DNA, the CDR3 is TGCGCCAGCAGCCAAACAGGGGCCAACAATGAGCAGTTCTTC.

The CDR3 nucleotides are TGCGCCAGCAGCCGGGGACTAGCGGGAGTAGGTGAGCAGTTCTTC. It is translated as CASSRGLAGVGEQFF. The chain carries TRBV5-1 and TRBJ2-1, with 14 nucleotides matching TRBD2. V was pared by 4 bases and J by 9 bases, with 6 bases of the junction left unmatched. From germline, CDR1 is SGHRS and CDR2 YFSETQ. The CDR3 contains 15 residues.

V is TRBV11-2 and J is TRBJ2-5, with D uncertain. Germline CDR1 is SGHAT and CDR2 is FQNNGV. The CDR3 length is 16 residues. Trimming stripped 5 bases from V and 0 bases from J, with 16 bases between. The CDR3 DNA reads TGTGCCAGCAGCGCCGTGAACTTGCGGTACCAAGAGACCCAGTACTTC. It encodes CASSAVNLRYQETQYF.

The genes are TRBV5-1 and TRBJ1-3; 9 bases are shared with TRBD1. Germline V gene sequence: CDR1 SGHRS, CDR2 YFSETQ. The CDR3 extends over 16 amino acids. V was clipped by 4 bases and J by 0 bases; unmatched bases: 5. The CDR3 is CASSRDRAFSGNTIYF. CDR3 bases: TGCGCCAGCAGCCGGGACAGGGCCTTCTCTGGAAACACCATATATTTT.

The CDR3 DNA sequence: TGTGCCAGCAGTGTGTTGGGGACAGGAGGGACTGAAGCTTTCTTT. This codes for CASSVLGTGGTEAFF. This chain links TRBV27 with TRBJ1-1, with 8 nucleotides matching TRBD1. Germline assignment: CDR1 MNHEY and CDR2 SMNVEV (reference sequence). This CDR3 comprises 15 residues. The V and J ends lost 5 bases and 5 bases, in that order; junction bases with no gene match: 10.

The chain is built from TRBV5-4 and TRBJ2-5; 7 bases agree with TRBD2. Looked up from germline, CDR1 is SGHNT and CDR2 is YYREEE (reference sequence). CDR3 length: 14 amino acids. Losses at the gene ends were 6 bases for V and 4 bases for J; bases not matched to a gene: 9. CDR3: CASTTWGGLETQYF. As DNA, the CDR3 is TGTGCCAGCACAACATGGGGGGGGTTAGAGACCCAGTACTTC. The full variable domain, in which reference TRBV5-4 and TRBJ2-5 provide the parts outside the CDR3, is ETGVTQSPTHLIKTRGQQVTLRCSSQSGHNTVSWYQQALGQGPQFIFQYYREEENGRGNFPPRFSGLQFPNYSSELNVNALELDDSALYLCASTTWGGLETQYFGPGTRLLVL.

The chain is built from TRBV7-9 and TRBJ1-1, with D unresolved. Trimming took off 2 bases at V and 2 bases at J, with 6 bases between the two ends. This CDR3 has 13 residues. Per the germline V gene, CDR1 is SEHNR and CDR2 is FQNEAQ (reference sequence). CDR3 residues: CASSLSGNTEAFF. DNA of the CDR3: TGTGCCAGCAGCTTAAGCGGTAACACTGAAGCTTTCTTT.

This rearrangement joins TRBV28 to TRBJ1-2; D not resolved. The germline V and J ends were trimmed by 6 bases and 5 bases, with 16 bases remaining between them. Germline V gives CDR1 MDHEN, CDR2 SYDVKM. The CDR3 contains 14 residues. CDR3 sequence reads: CASSPTRSIYGYTF. The CDR3 DNA reads as TGTGCCAGCAGCCCAACCCGAAGTATATATGGCTACACCTTC.

This sequence joins TRBV7-8 and TRBJ2-1; TRBD2 aligns across 10 bases. Per germline, CDR1 SGHVS and CDR2 FQNEAQ. Trimming cost V 7 bases and J 6 bases; bases outside gene matches: 6. This CDR3 comprises 14 residues. CDR3 in amino acids: CASKILAGINEQFF. CDR3 in DNA: TGTGCCAGCAAGATACTAGCGGGAATCAATGAGCAGTTCTTC.

Details on this clone: Other DNA sequences within the sample encode an identical CDR3. The rearrangement uses TRBV6-5 and TRBJ2-7, with 8 nucleotides matching TRBD2. The germline V gene has CDR1 MNHEY and CDR2 SVGAGI. This CDR3 is built from 14 residues. Trimming took 2 bases from V and 2 from J; bases not matched to a gene: 2. The CDR3 here is CASSYSGRAYEQYF. The CDR3 bases are TGTGCCAGCAGTTACAGCGGGAGAGCCTACGAGCAGTACTTC.

V is TRBV7-2 and J is TRBJ1-5, with 8 bases matching TRBD1. Germline CDR1 and CDR2: SGHTA and FQGNSA. With V trimmed by 6 bases and J by 7 bases, 5 bases remained unmatched. The CDR3 loop spans 13 amino acids. The CDR3, as DNA: TGTGCCAGCAGTACAGGGGGAACCCAGCCCCAGCATTTT. This codes for CASSTGGTQPQHF. The whole variable domain, remainder taken from reference TRBV7-2 and TRBJ1-5, is GAGVSQSPSNKVTEKGKDVELRCDPISGHTALYWYRQSLGQGLEFLIYFQGNSAPDKSGLPSDRFSAERTGGSVSTLTIQRTQQEDSAVYLCASSTGGTQPQHFGDGTRLSIL.

A single count supports this clone. The chain employs TRBV11-2 and TRBJ2-5; 10 nucleotides match TRBD2. This CDR3 is built from 15 residues. CDR1 SGHAT and CDR2 FQNNGV come from the germline V gene. After removal of 1 base from V and 9 bases from J, the junction contained 8 bases not matched to a gene. In DNA, the CDR3 is TGTGCCAGCAGCTTAGCTAGCGGGAGCCCCCCGGCCCAGTACTTC. Translated: CASSLASGSPPAQYF.

The CDR3 region has the DNA TGCGCCAGCAGCCAAGATTGGGGTCGAAGCAATCAGCCCCAGCATTTT. This sequence encodes CASSQDWGRSNQPQHF. V is TRBV4-3 and J is TRBJ1-5; D is undetermined. This CDR3 region has 16 residues. V dropped 0 bases and J dropped 1 base, with 10 bases sitting between them. Germline loops: CDR1 LGHNA, CDR2 YSLEER.

The genes are TRBV10-3 and TRBJ2-4; D unresolved. The V gene lost 2 bases and the J gene lost 0 bases, with 5 bases spanning the gap. Germline values: CDR1 ENHRY, CDR2 SYGVKD. This CDR3 contains 14 residues. The CDR3 nucleotides read TGTGCCATCAGTGAGGGGGAAGCCAAAAACATTCAGTACTTC. Translation: CAISEGEAKNIQYF.

The chain is built from TRBV18 and TRBJ1-1; D uncertain. This CDR3 has 16 amino acids. Per germline, CDR1 KGHSH and CDR2 LQKENI. Trimming pared 3 bases from V and 3 bases from J, leaving 17 bases between. CDR3 bases: TGTGCCAGCTCACCGCTTCTTGGAATCACAGACACTGAAGCTTTCTTT. This gives the protein CASSPLLGITDTEAFF.

This rearrangement joins TRBV18 to TRBJ2-7; 9 nucleotides match TRBD1. V gave up 0 bases and J gave up 1 base; unmatched junction bases: 1. This CDR3 is built from 15 residues. Germline-derived CDR1 and CDR2 are KGHSH and LQKENI. DNA of the CDR3: TGTGCCAGCTCACCACCGGGGACAGGGTCCTACGAGCAGTACTTC. Encoded protein: CASSPPGTGSYEQYF.

This clone occurred once. This sequence joins TRBV25-1 and TRBJ2-1; TRBD1 matches 9 bases. The germline CDR1 and CDR2 sequences are MGHDK and SYGVNS. This CDR3 spans 17 amino acids. After removal of 3 bases from V and 0 bases from J, the junction contained 6 bases not matched to a gene. As DNA, the CDR3 is TGTGCCAGCAGTGACCATCCGGGACAGGGCTCCTACAATGAGCAGTTCTTC. The encoded protein is CASSDHPGQGSYNEQFF.

The genes are TRBV7-6 and TRBJ1-1; D unresolved. The CDR3 sequence is 12 residues long. Germline V gene sequence: CDR1 SGHVS, CDR2 FNYEAQ. Trimming removed 3 bases at V and 11 bases at J, with 13 bases between. CDR3 region: CASSFQRGGAFF. Written as DNA, the CDR3 is TGTGCCAGCAGCTTCCAACGAGGCGGGGCTTTCTTT.

The chain couples TRBV11-3 to TRBJ2-2; 7 bases map to TRBD1. The CDR3 has 17 amino acids. Germline-derived CDR1 and CDR2 are SGHNT and YENEEA. Unmatched junction bases numbered 7, after V lost 0 bases and J lost 3 bases. The CDR3 loop is CASSLDTGVSHTGELFF. CDR3 DNA: TGTGCCAGCAGCTTAGATACAGGGGTTTCCCACACCGGGGAGCTGTTTTTT.